These 18 T cell receptor beta chains were all obtained from the same sample, sequenced in a study of OX40 agonist ivuxolimab in advanced cancers. Libraries were prepared by immunoSEQ multiplex PCR; TCRdb keeps only in-frame clonotypes and omits some of them. The top ten clones hold roughly a third of a sample with under 20,000 clones, 60% to 85% of them seen once. Sequencing used CD4+ or CD8+ T cells sorted from blood, obtained in a trial of the OX40 agonist ivuxolimab. All receptors derive from an adult with an advanced solid tumor such as melanoma, head and neck, liver or kidney cancer.

This CDR3 reads CASSDSGSSYEQYF. The CDR3 nucleotides are TGTGCCAGCAGTGACAGCGGATCCTCCTACGAGCAGTACTTC. The chain is built from TRBV9 and TRBJ2-7; the D gene could be TRBD1 or TRBD2 (5 bases each). This CDR3 has 14 residues. The V gene lost 5 bases and the J gene lost 0 bases, with 12 bases spanning the gap. From germline, CDR1 is SGDLS and CDR2 YYNGEE.

The chain uses TRBV5-8 and TRBJ2-1, with a tentative D call TRBD1 (5 bases). The CDR3 is 15 residues long. V lost 0 bases and J 6 bases, leaving 13 bases between the germline ends. Germline lookup yields CDR1 SGHTS and CDR2 YDEGEE. DNA of the CDR3: TGTGCCAGCAGCTTGGGAGACAGTTTAGGCAATGAGCAGTTCTTC. Encoded protein: CASSLGDSLGNEQFF.

The chain has TRBV6-1 and TRBJ2-5; 8 bases agree with TRBD1. This CDR3 has 13 amino acids. V lost 5 bases, J lost 4 bases, and 3 bases stayed unmatched. Germline CDR1 is MNHNS and CDR2 is SASEGT. CDR3 nucleotide sequence: TGTGCCAGCAGTCCCAGGGGGCTAGAGACCCAGTACTTC. Translating gives CASSPRGLETQYF.

As DNA, the CDR3 is TGTGCCAGCAGTCTCCGGGGGGCGATCAATGAGCAGTTCTTC. As protein: CASSLRGAINEQFF. The rearrangement uses TRBV6-6 and TRBJ2-1; a weak D match, TRBD2 (7 bases). The CDR3 runs to 14 residues. CDR1 is MNHNY and CDR2 is SVGAGI in the germline V gene (reference sequence). With 5 bases removed from V and 6 bases from J, the gap between germline ends came to 14 bases.

The J gene is TRBJ2-7, the V gene TRBV4-3; D call uncertain. The CDR3 is 15 amino acids. Between the trimmed V and J ends, which lost 0 bases and 6 bases, there was a span of 15 bases. The germline V gene encodes CDR1 LGHNA and CDR2 YSLEER. The CDR3 coding sequence is TGCGCCAGCAGCCAAGATCGAAGGAGTTCAGGCGAGCAGTACTTC. This encodes CASSQDRRSSGEQYF.

In its sample, this clone was seen a few times. The chain joins TRBV7-6 to TRBJ1-2; 7 bases match TRBD1. V was pared by 4 bases and J by 4 bases, with 21 bases of the junction left unmatched. The CDR3 has 19 residues. From germline, CDR1 is SGHVS and CDR2 FNYEAQ. Written as DNA, the CDR3 is TGTGCCAGCAGCTCCGACGGCCTGCGACAGGGAGGATTTCGCTATGGCTACACCTTC. Its protein is CASSSDGLRQGGFRYGYTF.

The chain has TRBV7-9 and TRBJ1-6; 8 nucleotides align to TRBD1. Germline CDR1 is SEHNR and CDR2 is FQNEAQ (reference sequence). The J segment lost 10 bases and the V segment lost 5 bases, leaving 13 bases of the junction unmatched. This CDR3 is built from 16 residues. CDR3 coding DNA: TGTGCCAGCAGCCTCGATAGGACAGGGTCGGGGTCACCCCTCCACTTT. The encoded protein is CASSLDRTGSGSPLHF.

The chain recombines TRBV15 with TRBJ1-2, with D possibly being TRBD1 (6 bases). Germline CDR1 reads LNHNV; CDR2 reads YYDKDF (reference sequence). This CDR3 is built from 18 residues. V dropped 0 bases and J dropped 4 bases, with 21 bases sitting between them. The CDR3 sequence: CATSRELGRRDIFYGYTF. As DNA, the CDR3 is TGTGCCACCAGCAGAGAGTTGGGAAGGAGGGACATATTCTATGGCTACACCTTC. The variable domain in full, with the rest retrieved from reference TRBV15 and TRBJ1-2, is DAMVIQNPRYQVTQFGKPVTLSCSQTLNHNVMYWYQQKSSQAPKLLFHYYDKDFNNEADTPDNFQSRRPNTSFCFLDIRSPGLGDTAMYLCATSRELGRRDIFYGYTFGSGTRLTVV.

In regard to this clone: This sample also contains other DNA sequences that code for the same CDR3. The chain uses TRBV11-3 and TRBJ2-7; 7 bases are a match to TRBD2. With 5 bases clipped from V and 3 bases from J, the junction kept 1 base outside the gene matches. The germline gives CDR1 SGHNT, CDR2 YENEEA. CDR3 length: 12 residues. CDR3 nucleotide sequence: TGTGCCAGCAGCCCGGGAGGCTACGAGCAGTACTTC. It codes for CASSPGGYEQYF.

This clone was seen a single time. This chain connects TRBV14 to TRBJ2-7; D may be TRBD1 or TRBD2 (5 bases each). The CDR3 spans 14 residues. CDR1 SGHDN and CDR2 FVKESK come from the germline V gene. Trimming took 4 bases from V and 3 from J, leaving 13 bases between them. The CDR3 nucleotides read TGTGCCAGCAGCCCCCGGGACGGAGACTACGAGCAGTACTTC. Its protein product is CASSPRDGDYEQYF.

The table lists this clone with a few counts. This sequence joins TRBV6-5 and TRBJ1-1, with D perhaps TRBD1 (6 bases). Germline V gene data show CDR1 as MNHEY and CDR2 as SVGAGI. The CDR3 loop spans 14 amino acids. V dropped 6 bases and J dropped 3 bases, with 14 bases sitting between them. The CDR3 here is CASSSQGGDTEAFF. The CDR3, as DNA: TGTGCCAGCAGCTCACAGGGTGGAGACACTGAAGCTTTCTTT.

The chain links TRBV27 to TRBJ2-1; weak D call: TRBD1 (6 bases). This CDR3 spans 12 amino acids. Trimming pared 5 bases from V and 7 bases from J, leaving 9 bases between. CDR1 and CDR2 (germline): MNHEY, SMNVEV (reference sequence). CDR3 sequence: CASSDDRNEQFF. The CDR3 DNA reads as TGTGCCAGCAGTGATGACAGGAATGAGCAGTTCTTC.

J is TRBJ2-7 and V is TRBV15, with TRBD1 identical over 8 bases. The length of the CDR3 is 16 residues. The V gene end was trimmed by 3 bases and the J gene end by 3 bases; junction bases not matched to a gene: 10. Germline V gene lookup returns CDR1 LNHNV and CDR2 YYDKDF (reference sequence). The CDR3 region is CATSRYDGQGNYEQYF. CDR3 DNA sequence: TGTGCCACCAGCAGGTACGACGGACAGGGAAACTACGAGCAGTACTTC.

V and J are TRBV5-1 and TRBJ2-2, with 9 bases that match TRBD1. The CDR3 is made up of 15 amino acids. J gave up 0 bases and V 5 bases, and 2 bases lay outside the gene matches. The germline gives CDR1 SGHRS, CDR2 YFSETQ. The CDR3 sequence is CASSRDRANTGELFF. As DNA, the CDR3 is TGCGCCAGCAGTCGGGACAGGGCGAACACCGGGGAGCTGTTTTTT.

This chain links TRBV19 with TRBJ2-4; D is uncertain. V shed 10 bases and J shed 0 bases, with 16 bases lying between them. The germline gives CDR1 LNHDA, CDR2 SQIVND (reference sequence). This CDR3 comprises 15 residues. CDR3: CATQTSDGAKNIQYF. CDR3 bases: TGTGCCACCCAGACATCCGATGGAGCCAAAAACATTCAGTACTTC.

By share, this clone counts as hyperexpanded (1% or more). The rearrangement joins TRBV5-6 to TRBJ1-5; D uncertain. Germline CDR1 SGHDT, CDR2 YYEEEE. The germline V and J ends were trimmed by 4 bases and 2 bases, with 13 bases remaining between them. This CDR3 contains 15 residues. In DNA form, the CDR3 reads TGTGCCAGCAGCGTCTATTTTGGCGGCAATCAGCCCCAGCATTTT. It is translated as CASSVYFGGNQPQHF.

The chain is built from TRBV7-6 and TRBJ2-2, with D maybe TRBD1 (5 bases). This CDR3 has 14 residues. V was clipped by 5 bases and J by 1 base, with 8 bases between them. Germline V gives CDR1 SGHVS, CDR2 FNYEAQ. CDR3 in DNA: TGTGCCAGCAGCCTGGGGCTGAACACCGGGGAGCTGTTTTTT. It is translated as CASSLGLNTGELFF.

The rearrangement links TRBV7-9 to TRBJ1-1; D is unresolved. CDR1 SEHNR and CDR2 FQNEAQ come from the germline V gene (reference sequence). The CDR3 is made up of 15 amino acids. Trimming left V 4 bases short and J 5 bases short, with 17 bases between. CDR3 in amino acids: CASSSITWEGTEAFF. The CDR3 DNA follows: TGTGCCAGCAGCTCCATCACGTGGGAGGGAACTGAAGCTTTCTTT.